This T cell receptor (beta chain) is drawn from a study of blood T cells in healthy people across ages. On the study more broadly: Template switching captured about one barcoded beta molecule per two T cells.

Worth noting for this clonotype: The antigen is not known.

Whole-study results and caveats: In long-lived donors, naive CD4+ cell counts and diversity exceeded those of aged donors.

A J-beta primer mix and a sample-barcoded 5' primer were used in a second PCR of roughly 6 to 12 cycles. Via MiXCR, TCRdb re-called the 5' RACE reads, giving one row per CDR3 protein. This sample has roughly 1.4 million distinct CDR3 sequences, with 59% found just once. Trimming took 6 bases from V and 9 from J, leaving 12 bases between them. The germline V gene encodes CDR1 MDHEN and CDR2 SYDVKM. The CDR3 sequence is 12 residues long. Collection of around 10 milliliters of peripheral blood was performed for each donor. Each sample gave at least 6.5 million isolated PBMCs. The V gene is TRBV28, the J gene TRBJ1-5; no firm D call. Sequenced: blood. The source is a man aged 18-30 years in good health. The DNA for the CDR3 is TGTGCCAGCAGCCTCGATCAAAGGCCCCAGCATTTT. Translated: CASSLDQRPQHF.